Listed here are 29 T cell receptor beta chains from one sample, sequenced in a study of blood T cell repertoires in COVID-19. Clones were sequenced by immunoSEQ multiplex PCR, and TCRdb holds only the in-frame ones, with some missing. The table has 100,000 or so clones, approximately 92% seen once. Source material: peripheral blood. These receptors were obtained from a man aged 50 to 60 with active COVID-19.

The chain employs TRBV24-1 and TRBJ2-1; 8 bases fit TRBD1. There are 14 residues in the CDR3. CDR1 KGHDR and CDR2 SFDVKD come from the germline V gene. Trimming removed 5 bases from V and 9 bases from J; junction bases left unmatched: 8. CDR3 nucleotides: TGTGCCACCAGTGCCTCGACAGGGGTCGTTGAGCAGTTCTTC. The encoded protein is CATSASTGVVEQFF.

This clone has more than one count but fewer than ten. This chain joins TRBV5-1 and TRBJ2-7, with D possibly TRBD2 on 6 matching bases. The germline V gene has CDR1 SGHRS and CDR2 YFSETQ. V was shortened by 7 bases and J by 4 bases, with 12 bases between the two germline ends. The CDR3 runs to 12 residues. In nucleotides, the CDR3 is TGCGCCAGCGGGTCTAGCGTGTACGAGCAGTACTTC. It encodes CASGSSVYEQYF.

This clone was recorded only once. The V gene is TRBV2, the J gene TRBJ2-3; D gene uncertain. CDR1 SNHLY and CDR2 FYNNEI come from the germline V gene. V lost 4 bases, J lost 2 bases, and 7 bases lay in between. CDR3 length: 13 residues. The CDR3 DNA follows: TGTGCCAGCAGTGTCCTTATCACAGATACGCAGTATTTT. Its protein is CASSVLITDTQYF.

V is TRBV19 and J is TRBJ2-3; 7 bases are a match to TRBD1. Per the germline V gene, CDR1 is LNHDA and CDR2 is SQIVND (reference sequence). The CDR3 runs 16 residues. Germline trimming cut 6 bases from V and 2 bases from J; bases unmatched to any gene: 11. In DNA, the CDR3 is TGTGCCAGTAGCCGCTCCGGGACAGACCACACAGATACGCAGTATTTT. Protein product: CASSRSGTDHTDTQYF.

The rearrangement uses TRBV24-1 and TRBJ2-3; 8 nucleotides match TRBD1. The germline V gene has CDR1 KGHDR and CDR2 SFDVKD. The CDR3 runs 15 residues. The junction had 4 bases not matched to a gene; V was cut back by 4 bases and J by 2 bases. The CDR3 DNA sequence: TGTGCCACCAGTGAAGGACAGGGTGTCACAGATACGCAGTATTTT. It translates to CATSEGQGVTDTQYF.

The sample holds one count of this clone. V and J are TRBV6-7 and TRBJ2-7; TRBD2 matches 11 bases. TRBV6-7 is known as an ORF, though its function is uncertain. Losses at the gene ends were 2 bases for V and 6 bases for J; bases not matched to a gene: 33. CDR3 size: 24 residues. This chain's CDR3 is CASSYPPKQGAGTSGQLGGSEQYF. The DNA for the CDR3 is TGTGCCAGCAGTTACCCCCCCAAACAGGGGGCCGGGACTAGCGGCCAATTGGGGGGCTCCGAGCAGTACTTC.

The J gene is TRBJ1-6, the V gene TRBV6-4, with TRBD1 matching 9 bases. There are 17 residues in the CDR3. Per germline, CDR1 MRHNA and CDR2 SNTAGT. V was clipped by 7 bases and J by 2 bases; unmatched bases: 9. CDR3 nucleotide sequence: TGTGCCAGCAAAGACAGGGGGAAGGCCCCCTATAATTCACCCCTCCACTTT. Translated: CASKDRGKAPYNSPLHF.

This rearrangement joins TRBV19 to TRBJ2-6, with TRBD1 identical over 8 bases. CDR3 length: 18 amino acids. Germline CDR1 is LNHDA and CDR2 is SQIVND (reference sequence). Losses at the gene ends were 4 bases for V and 0 bases for J; bases not matched to a gene: 8. DNA of the CDR3: TGTGCCAGTAGTACCCGACAGGGGATAGGCTCTGGGGCCAACGTCCTGACTTTC. Translating it yields CASSTRQGIGSGANVLTF.

With respect to this clone: The junction shows a germline mismatch at one end, possibly a read error. This chain links TRBV7-9 with TRBJ2-1, with 10 bases fitting TRBD2. Germline CDR1 SEHNR, CDR2 FQNEAQ (reference sequence). The CDR3 is 15 residues long. The CDR3 loop reads CASSPAGLATPGRVF. DNA of the CDR3: TGTGCCAGCAGCCCAGCGGGACTAGCGACCCCCGGGAGGGTCTTC.

The V and J genes are TRBV9 and TRBJ2-7; D might be TRBD2 (5 bases). The CDR3 is made up of 14 amino acids. Germline CDR1 and CDR2: SGDLS and YYNGEE. Trimming stripped 0 bases from V and 2 bases from J, with 9 bases between. CDR3 DNA: TGTGCCAGCAGCGTAGGGGTCGGGACCTACGAGCAGTACTTC. This translates into CASSVGVGTYEQYF. Looking up the rest from reference TRBV9 and TRBJ2-7 gives the full variable domain: DSGVTQTPKHLITATGQRVTLRCSPRSGDLSVYWYQQSLDQGLQFLIQYYNGEERAKGNILERFSAQQFPDLHSELNLSSLELGDSALYFCASSVGVGTYEQYFGPGTRLTVT.

V gene TRBV19 combines with J gene TRBJ1-5; D ambiguous. The length of the CDR3 is 14 residues. V was clipped by 3 bases and J by 9 bases, with 15 bases between them. Per the germline V gene, CDR1 is LNHDA and CDR2 is SQIVND (reference sequence). CDR3 protein: CASSMEAEVSPQHF. The CDR3 coding sequence is TGTGCCAGTAGTATGGAGGCTGAAGTATCGCCCCAGCATTTT.

This sequence joins TRBV18 and TRBJ1-1, with D maybe TRBD1 (5 bases). The germline CDR1 and CDR2 sequences are KGHSH and LQKENI. The CDR3 is made up of 15 amino acids. V was shortened by 1 base and J by 1 base, with 10 bases between the two germline ends. CDR3 coding DNA: TGTGCCAGCTCACCACAGGGACTTCCGAACACTGAAGCTTTCTTT. This translates into CASSPQGLPNTEAFF.

The chain recombines TRBV2 with TRBJ1-4, with D maybe TRBD1 (6 bases). V dropped 8 bases and J dropped 0 bases, with 16 bases sitting between them. This CDR3 has 16 residues. Germline V gene sequence: CDR1 SNHLY, CDR2 FYNNEI. The CDR3 nucleotides are TGTGCCAGCCGGTTGGGGGACAAAGCAACTAATGAAAAACTGTTTTTT. It codes for CASRLGDKATNEKLFF.

This clone was seen a single time. A junction boundary mismatches the germline segment, possibly from a read error. The chain links TRBV24-1 to TRBJ2-5; perhaps TRBD1 as D (5 bases). Germline loops: CDR1 KGHDR, CDR2 SFDVKD. The CDR3 runs to 13 residues. CDR3 in amino acids: CATSDETGLRQHF. The CDR3 coding sequence is TGTGCCACCAGTGATGAAACAGGTCTCCGGCAGCACTTC.

V gene TRBV28 combines with J gene TRBJ2-7; D may be TRBD1 (6 bases). This CDR3 is 13 amino acids long. Germline CDR1 MDHEN, CDR2 SYDVKM. With 2 bases removed from V and 3 bases from J, the gap between germline ends came to 8 bases. This CDR3 is CASSLKGGYEQYF. The CDR3, as DNA: TGTGCCAGCAGTTTAAAAGGGGGCTACGAGCAGTACTTC.

The rearrangement uses TRBV14 and TRBJ2-1, with unresolved D. This CDR3 comprises 15 residues. V gave up 4 bases and J gave up 0 bases, with 10 bases separating them. The V gene's germline CDR1 is SGHDN and CDR2 FVKESK. This chain's CDR3 is CASSPYRSSYNEQFF. For the CDR3, the DNA is TGTGCCAGCAGCCCGTACCGTAGCTCCTACAATGAGCAGTTCTTC.

V usage is TRBV7-9 and J usage is TRBJ2-1; D call uncertain. Germline V gives CDR1 SEHNR, CDR2 FQNEAQ (reference sequence). This CDR3 is built from 14 residues. V lost 5 bases and J 6 bases, leaving 14 bases between the germline ends. This CDR3 reads CASSPPTNFNEQFF. In DNA, the CDR3 is TGTGCCAGCAGCCCACCTACTAATTTCAATGAGCAGTTCTTC.

The gene calls are TRBV15 and TRBJ1-4; D not resolved. The ends were cut back, 5 bases at V and 4 bases at J, with 14 bases in the middle. CDR1 is LNHNV, CDR2 YYDKDF, per germline (reference sequence). The CDR3 covers 15 residues. The CDR3 sequence is CATSPARNSNEKLFF. CDR3 DNA sequence: TGTGCCACCAGCCCCGCGAGAAATAGTAATGAAAAACTGTTTTTT.

This clone was seen just once. This rearrangement joins TRBV6-5 to TRBJ2-1; perhaps TRBD2 as D (7 bases). Trimming took 7 bases from V and 4 from J, leaving 17 bases between them. Germline values: CDR1 MNHEY, CDR2 SVGAGI. The CDR3 contains 15 residues. This CDR3 is CASKAPGGAYNEQFF. The CDR3 DNA sequence: TGTGCCAGCAAAGCGCCGGGGGGCGCTTACAATGAGCAGTTCTTC.

The chain couples TRBV21-1 to TRBJ1-5; the D call TRBD1 from the table was never checked on the DNA. TRBV21-1 is a pseudogene. The CDR3 is made up of 13 amino acids. CDR3 in DNA: TGTGCCAGCTCTCTGGGGCCCTTTGAGCCCCAGCATTTT. This codes for CASSLGPFEPQHF.

This clone was seen only once. The chain carries TRBV6-1 and TRBJ1-4; the match to TRBD1 covers 7 bases. The CDR3 sequence is 16 residues long. Germline V gene data show CDR1 as MNHNS and CDR2 as SASEGT. V was pared by 4 bases and J by 8 bases, with 13 bases of the junction left unmatched. Here the CDR3 reads CASSARQGVGIEKLFF. In DNA, the CDR3 is TGTGCCAGCAGTGCCAGGCAGGGGGTGGGGATCGAAAAACTGTTTTTT.

The chain joins TRBV7-8 to TRBJ1-2, with D tentatively TRBD1 (5 bases). The germline gives CDR1 SGHVS, CDR2 FQNEAQ. The ends were cut back, 1 base at V and 3 bases at J, with 15 bases in the middle. The CDR3 length is 16 residues. CDR3 amino acids: CASSLVGADGDYGYTF. CDR3 nucleotides: TGTGCCAGCAGCTTAGTTGGGGCTGACGGAGACTATGGCTACACCTTC.

Points on this clone: At one end the junction does not follow the germline gene, possibly because of a read error. The rearrangement uses TRBV6-5 and TRBJ2-5; D remains unclear. The CDR3 contains 11 residues. The germline gives CDR1 MNHEY, CDR2 SVGAGI. The CDR3 DNA reads as TGTGCCAGCACCGACCACGCACCCCGGGACTTC. Amino acids: CASTDHAPRDF.

The V call is TRBV19, the J call TRBJ2-7, with 7 bases lining up with TRBD1. Trimming cost V 5 bases and J 1 base; bases outside gene matches: 5. The CDR3 covers 14 residues. Germline-derived CDR1 and CDR2 are LNHDA and SQIVND (reference sequence). CDR3: CASSPRTGSYEQYF. The CDR3 region has the DNA TGTGCCAGTAGTCCGCGGACAGGATCCTACGAGCAGTACTTC.

For the CDR3, the DNA is TGTGCCAGCAGCGTATCCCTCGCGGGTGGGACAGAAGCTTTCTTT. Amino acid sequence: CASSVSLAGGTEAFF. The chain carries TRBV9 and TRBJ1-1; the D gene is possibly TRBD1 (6 bases). V gave up 1 base and J gave up 8 bases, with 18 bases separating them. The CDR3 sequence is 15 residues long. In germline, CDR1 is SGDLS, CDR2 YYNGEE. The full variable domain, completed using reference TRBV9 and TRBJ1-1, is DSGVTQTPKHLITATGQRVTLRCSPRSGDLSVYWYQQSLDQGLQFLIQYYNGEERAKGNILERFSAQQFPDLHSELNLSSLELGDSALYFCASSVSLAGGTEAFFGQGTRLTVV.

J is TRBJ2-5 and V is TRBV19; D remains ambiguous. Trimming cost V 3 bases and J 3 bases, with 8 bases left between them. From germline, CDR1 is LNHDA and CDR2 SQIVND (reference sequence). This CDR3 comprises 13 residues. Here the CDR3 reads CASSIDLEETQYF. The CDR3, as DNA: TGTGCCAGTAGTATCGACTTAGAAGAGACCCAGTACTTC.

The chain links TRBV12-1 to TRBJ1-2; TRBD1 was called by the table and not checked on the DNA. TRBV12-1 corresponds to a pseudogene. The CDR3 runs 13 residues. The CDR3 DNA reads as TGTGCCAGCAGCTCACAGGGGGTGGAGGGCTACACCTTC. This codes for CASSSQGVEGYTF.

The CDR3 spells CASSVGPDSSTDLNEKLFF. CDR3 nucleotides: TGTGCCAGCAGCGTAGGTCCGGACTCTTCGACGGATCTAAATGAAAAACTGTTTTTT. V and J are TRBV9 and TRBJ1-4; no clear D. The CDR3 contains 19 residues. Trimming pared 0 bases from V and 5 bases from J, leaving 23 bases between. CDR1 and CDR2 (germline): SGDLS, YYNGEE.

About this clone itself: A junction boundary mismatches the germline segment, possibly from a read error. The chain recombines TRBV7-7 with TRBJ2-5; TRBD1 agrees at 9 bases. Germline values: CDR1 SSHAT, CDR2 FNYEAQ (reference sequence). This CDR3 is built from 16 residues. The DNA for the CDR3 is TGTGCTAGCAGCAAGAGCCCACAGGGGGCTGGAGAGACCCAGTACTTC. It yields the protein CASSKSPQGAGETQYF. Drawing the rest from reference TRBV7-7 and TRBJ2-5, the complete variable domain is GAGVSQSPRYKVTKRGQDVTLRCDPISSHATLYWYQQALGQGPEFLTYFNYEAQPDKSGLPSDRFSAERPEGSISTLTIQRTEQRDSAMYRCASSKSPQGAGETQYFGPGTRLLVL.